This TCR beta chain was observed in a study of shared clonotypes between healthy human individuals. Selected positively for CCR7 and CD45RO-negative, naive CD8 cells excluded terminally differentiated effector memory CD45RA+ cells. It was at deep level that the assay was run. The table came from immunoSEQ multiplex PCR; TCRdb's copy has only in-frame clones and leaves some out. Here the sample spans roughly 1,800,000 clones, 85% to 95% being singletons. V shed 0 bases and J shed 4 bases, with 10 bases lying between them. From germline, CDR1 is SGDLS and CDR2 YYNGEE. CDR3 size: 15 residues. The chain links TRBV9 to TRBJ2-2; D is uncertain. The receptor was derived from a man between 18 and 35 years old in good health. The sequencing input was naive CD8+ T cells sorted from blood. The CDR3 DNA sequence: TGTGCCAGCAGCGTAGAAGGGATTAGCACCGGGGAGCTGTTTTTT. Translated, it gives CASSVEGISTGELFF. Combining the CDR3 with reference TRBV9 and TRBJ2-2 gives the whole variable domain DSGVTQTPKHLITATGQRVTLRCSPRSGDLSVYWYQQSLDQGLQFLIQYYNGEERAKGNILERFSAQQFPDLHSELNLSSLELGDSALYFCASSVEGISTGELFFGEGSRLTVL.